The clone carrying this T cell receptor (beta chain) was observed a few times. Its antigen is undetermined. Patients aged 18 to 65 had newly diagnosed hyperthyroidism lasting under 2 months. What was amplified from RNA transcripts were TCR beta CDR3 regions. Using the HTBI primer set, a first-round RT-PCR was run on the TCR CDR3. TCRdb re-called the multiplex PCR reads through MiXCR, storing one row per CDR3 protein. This table has a few hundred thousand distinct CDR3 sequences, 15% to 18% appearing once. These data originate in a study of T cells in Graves' hyperthyroidism and ophthalmopathy. Study context: At initial diagnosis, before any treatment had begun, peripheral blood was obtained.

Study-level findings and limits: Blood also held most thyroid clonotypes expanded beyond 0.001. Ophthalmopathy stood apart from stable hyperthyroidism in a 13 V-J model.

The receptor was derived from a woman aged 18-35 years with Graves' hyperthyroidism that later progressed to Graves' ophthalmopathy. The sample comprised blood.

This CDR3 is CASRLGLAGFNEQFF. The CDR3 nucleotides read TGTGCCAGCAGACTCGGACTAGCGGGATTCAATGAGCAGTTCTTC. The rearrangement joins TRBV6-5 to TRBJ2-1; 12 nucleotides line up with TRBD2. The ends lost 6 bases at V and 6 bases at J; junction bases unmatched: 6. The germline gives CDR1 MNHEY, CDR2 SVGAGI. The CDR3 is 15 residues long.